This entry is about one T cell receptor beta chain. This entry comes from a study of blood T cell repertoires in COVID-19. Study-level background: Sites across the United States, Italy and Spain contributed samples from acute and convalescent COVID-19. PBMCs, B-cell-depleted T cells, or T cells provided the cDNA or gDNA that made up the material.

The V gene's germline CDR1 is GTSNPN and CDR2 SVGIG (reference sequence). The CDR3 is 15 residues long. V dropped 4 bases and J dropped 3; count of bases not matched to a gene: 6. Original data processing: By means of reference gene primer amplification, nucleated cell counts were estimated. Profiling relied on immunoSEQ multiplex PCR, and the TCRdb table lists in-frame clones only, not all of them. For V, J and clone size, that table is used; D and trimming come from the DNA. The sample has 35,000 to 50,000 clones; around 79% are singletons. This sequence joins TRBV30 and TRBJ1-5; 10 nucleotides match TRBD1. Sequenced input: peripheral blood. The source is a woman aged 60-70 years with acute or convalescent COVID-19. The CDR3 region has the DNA TGTGCCTGGACCCGGACAGGGGGGTTCAATCAGCCCCAGCATTTT. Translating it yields CAWTRTGGFNQPQHF.